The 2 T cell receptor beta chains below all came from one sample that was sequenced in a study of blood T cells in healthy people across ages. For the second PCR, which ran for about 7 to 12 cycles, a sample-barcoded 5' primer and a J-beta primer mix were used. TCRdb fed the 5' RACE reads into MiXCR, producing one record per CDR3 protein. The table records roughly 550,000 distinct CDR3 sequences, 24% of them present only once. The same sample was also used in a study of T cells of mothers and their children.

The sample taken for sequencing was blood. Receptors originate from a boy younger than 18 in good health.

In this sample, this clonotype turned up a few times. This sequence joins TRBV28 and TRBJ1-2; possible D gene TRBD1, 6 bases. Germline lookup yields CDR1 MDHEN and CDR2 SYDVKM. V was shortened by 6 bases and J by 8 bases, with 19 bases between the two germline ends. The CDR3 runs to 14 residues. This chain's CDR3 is CASSNPGTIKGYTF. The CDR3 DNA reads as TGTGCCAGCAGCAACCCCGGGACAATTAAAGGCTACACCTTC.

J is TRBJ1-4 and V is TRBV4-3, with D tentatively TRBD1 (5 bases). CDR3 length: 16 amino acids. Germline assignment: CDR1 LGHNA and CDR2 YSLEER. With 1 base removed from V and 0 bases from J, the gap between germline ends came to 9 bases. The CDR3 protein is CASSQGTFATNEKLFF. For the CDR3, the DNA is TGCGCCAGCAGCCAAGGGACATTTGCAACTAATGAAAAACTGTTTTTT.